This paragraph reports one TCR beta chain. This CDR3 is 16 amino acids long. V was clipped by 3 bases and J by 4 bases; unmatched bases: 6. The germline CDR1 and CDR2 sequences are SGHRS and YFSETQ. This table comes from immunoSEQ multiplex PCR, and its TCRdb copy is limited to in-frame clones, with some not included. The sample yields 80,000 or so clones, 70% to 90% seen once. The sample belongs to a study of blood T cell repertoires in COVID-19. About the study: T cells, B-cell-depleted T cells, or PBMCs supplied cDNA or gDNA.

This TCR derives from a man between 60 and 75 years old with COVID-19, enrolled during active disease. The chain is built from TRBV5-1 and TRBJ2-1; TRBD1 matches 11 bases. Source material: peripheral blood. The CDR3 is CASSSDGQGAYNEQFF. The CDR3 DNA reads TGCGCCAGCAGCTCCGATGGACAGGGGGCGTACAATGAGCAGTTCTTC.